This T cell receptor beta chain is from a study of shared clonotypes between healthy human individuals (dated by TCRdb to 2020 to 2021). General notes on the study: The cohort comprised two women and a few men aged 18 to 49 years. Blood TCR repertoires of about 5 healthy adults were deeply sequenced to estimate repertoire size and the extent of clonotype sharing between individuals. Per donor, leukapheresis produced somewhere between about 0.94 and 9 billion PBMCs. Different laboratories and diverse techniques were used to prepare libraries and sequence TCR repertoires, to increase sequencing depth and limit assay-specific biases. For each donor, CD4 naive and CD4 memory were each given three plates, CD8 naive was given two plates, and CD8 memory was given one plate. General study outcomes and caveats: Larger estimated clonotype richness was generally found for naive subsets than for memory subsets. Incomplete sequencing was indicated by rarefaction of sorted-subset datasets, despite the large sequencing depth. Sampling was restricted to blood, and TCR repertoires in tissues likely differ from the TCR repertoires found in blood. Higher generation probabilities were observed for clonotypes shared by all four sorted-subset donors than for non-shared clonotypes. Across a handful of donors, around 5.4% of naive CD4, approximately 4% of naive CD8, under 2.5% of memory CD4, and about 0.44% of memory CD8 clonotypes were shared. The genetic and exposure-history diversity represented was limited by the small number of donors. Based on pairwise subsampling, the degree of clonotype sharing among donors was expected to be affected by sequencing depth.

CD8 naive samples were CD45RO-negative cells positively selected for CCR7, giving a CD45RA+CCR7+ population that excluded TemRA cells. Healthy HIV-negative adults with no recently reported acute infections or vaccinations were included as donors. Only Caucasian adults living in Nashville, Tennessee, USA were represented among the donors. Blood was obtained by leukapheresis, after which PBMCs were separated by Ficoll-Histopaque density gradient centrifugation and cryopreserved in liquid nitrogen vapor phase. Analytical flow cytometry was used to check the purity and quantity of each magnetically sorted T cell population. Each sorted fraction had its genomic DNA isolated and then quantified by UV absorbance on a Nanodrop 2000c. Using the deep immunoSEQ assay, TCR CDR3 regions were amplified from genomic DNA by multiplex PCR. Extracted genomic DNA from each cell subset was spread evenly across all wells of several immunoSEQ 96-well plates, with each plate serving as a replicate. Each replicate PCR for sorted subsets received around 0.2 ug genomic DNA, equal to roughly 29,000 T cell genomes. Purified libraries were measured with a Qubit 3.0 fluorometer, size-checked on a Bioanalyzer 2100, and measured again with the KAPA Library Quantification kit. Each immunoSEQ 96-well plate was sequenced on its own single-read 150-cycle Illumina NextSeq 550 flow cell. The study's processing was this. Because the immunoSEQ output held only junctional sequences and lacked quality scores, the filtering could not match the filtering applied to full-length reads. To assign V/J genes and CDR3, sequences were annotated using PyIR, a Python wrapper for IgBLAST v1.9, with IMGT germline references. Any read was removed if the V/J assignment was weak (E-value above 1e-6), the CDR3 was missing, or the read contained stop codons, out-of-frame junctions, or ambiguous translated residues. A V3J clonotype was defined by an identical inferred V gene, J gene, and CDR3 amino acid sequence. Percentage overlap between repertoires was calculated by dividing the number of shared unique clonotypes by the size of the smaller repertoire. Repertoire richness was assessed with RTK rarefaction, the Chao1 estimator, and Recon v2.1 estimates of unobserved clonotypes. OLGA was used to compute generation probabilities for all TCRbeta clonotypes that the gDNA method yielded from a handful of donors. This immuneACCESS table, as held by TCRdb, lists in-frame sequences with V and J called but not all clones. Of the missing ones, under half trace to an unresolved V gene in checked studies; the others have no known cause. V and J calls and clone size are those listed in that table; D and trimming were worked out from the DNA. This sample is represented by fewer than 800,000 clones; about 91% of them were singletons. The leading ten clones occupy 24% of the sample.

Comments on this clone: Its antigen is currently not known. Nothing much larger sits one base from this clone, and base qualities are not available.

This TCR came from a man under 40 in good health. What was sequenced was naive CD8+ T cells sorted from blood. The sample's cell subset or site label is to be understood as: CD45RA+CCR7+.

Read as DNA, the sequence is TGTGCCAGTCCAGGGGTTGCTGGGGCCAACGTCCTGACTTTC. Its coded protein is CASPGVAGANVLTF. Rearrangement joined TRBV7-9 to TRBJ2-6, and TRBD1 may be the D gene, going by 6 matching bases. Via the germline V gene (reference sequence), CDR1 is SEHNR and CDR2 FQNEAQ. The CDR3 measures 14 amino acids from cysteine to phenylalanine. Just CDR3 DNA is preserved here, 42 bases in frame from base 1. The junction shows trimming of 9 bases on V and 2 bases on J, plus 11 bases between the germline ends.